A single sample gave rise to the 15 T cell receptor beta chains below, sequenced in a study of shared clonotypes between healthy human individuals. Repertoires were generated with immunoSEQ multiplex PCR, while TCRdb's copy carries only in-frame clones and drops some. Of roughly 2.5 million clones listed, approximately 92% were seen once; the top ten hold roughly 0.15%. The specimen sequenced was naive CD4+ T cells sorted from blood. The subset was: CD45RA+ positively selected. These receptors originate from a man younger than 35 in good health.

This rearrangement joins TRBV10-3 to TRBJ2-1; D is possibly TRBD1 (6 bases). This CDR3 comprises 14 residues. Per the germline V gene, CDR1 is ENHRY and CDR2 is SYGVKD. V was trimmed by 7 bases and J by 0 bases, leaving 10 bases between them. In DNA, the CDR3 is TGTGCCATCAAGACAGGCCTCTCCTACAATGAGCAGTTCTTC. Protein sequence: CAIKTGLSYNEQFF.

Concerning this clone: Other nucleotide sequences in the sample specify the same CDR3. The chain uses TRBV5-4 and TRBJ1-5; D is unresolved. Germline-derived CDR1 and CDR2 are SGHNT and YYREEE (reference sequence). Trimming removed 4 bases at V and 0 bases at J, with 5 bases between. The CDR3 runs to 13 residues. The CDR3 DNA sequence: TGTGCCAGCAGCCCCGATAGCAATCAGCCCCAGCATTTT. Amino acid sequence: CASSPDSNQPQHF.

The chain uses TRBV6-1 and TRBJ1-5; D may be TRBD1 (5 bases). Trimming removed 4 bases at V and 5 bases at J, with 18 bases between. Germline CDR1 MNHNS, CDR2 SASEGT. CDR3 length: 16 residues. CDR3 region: CASSALGGSTYQPQHF. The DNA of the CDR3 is TGTGCCAGCAGTGCATTGGGGGGATCAACATATCAGCCCCAGCATTTT.

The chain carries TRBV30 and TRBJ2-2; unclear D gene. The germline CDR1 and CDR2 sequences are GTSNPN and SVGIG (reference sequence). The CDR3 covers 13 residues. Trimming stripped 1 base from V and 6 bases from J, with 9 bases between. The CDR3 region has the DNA TGTGCCTGGAGTGCCTCAAGGTCCGGGGAGCTGTTTTTT. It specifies CAWSASRSGELFF.

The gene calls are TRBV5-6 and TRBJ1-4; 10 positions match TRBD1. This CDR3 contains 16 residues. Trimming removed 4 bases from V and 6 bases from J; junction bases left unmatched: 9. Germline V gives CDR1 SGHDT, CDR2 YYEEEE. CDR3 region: CASSTGTGVLYEKLFF. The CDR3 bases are TGTGCCAGCAGCACCGGGACAGGGGTCCTATATGAAAAACTGTTTTTT.

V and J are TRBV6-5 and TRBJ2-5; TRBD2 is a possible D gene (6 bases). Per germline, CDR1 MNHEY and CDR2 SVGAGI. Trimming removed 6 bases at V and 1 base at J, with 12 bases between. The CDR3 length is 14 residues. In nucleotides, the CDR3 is TGTGCCAGCAGAGAATATAGCGGCCAAGAGACCCAGTACTTC. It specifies CASREYSGQETQYF.

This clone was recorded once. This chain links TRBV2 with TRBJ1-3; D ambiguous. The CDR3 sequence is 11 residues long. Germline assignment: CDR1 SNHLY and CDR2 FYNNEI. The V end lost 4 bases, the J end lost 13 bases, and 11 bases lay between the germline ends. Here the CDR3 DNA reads TGTGCCAGCAGTGGACCTGGAGGGATATATTTT. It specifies CASSGPGGIYF.

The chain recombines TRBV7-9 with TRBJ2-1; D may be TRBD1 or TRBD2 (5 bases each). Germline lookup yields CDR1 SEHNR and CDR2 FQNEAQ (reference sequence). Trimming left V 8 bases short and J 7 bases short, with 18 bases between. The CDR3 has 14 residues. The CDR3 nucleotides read TGTGCCAGCCTTTTACCCCCTTGGGGGAATGAGCAGTTCTTC. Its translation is CASLLPPWGNEQFF.

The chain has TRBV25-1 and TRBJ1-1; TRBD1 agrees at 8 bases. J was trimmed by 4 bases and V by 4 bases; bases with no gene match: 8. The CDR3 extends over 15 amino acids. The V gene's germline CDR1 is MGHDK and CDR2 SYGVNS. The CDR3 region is CASSAGQGRSTEAFF. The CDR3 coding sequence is TGTGCCAGCAGTGCCGGACAGGGTCGGAGCACTGAAGCTTTCTTT.

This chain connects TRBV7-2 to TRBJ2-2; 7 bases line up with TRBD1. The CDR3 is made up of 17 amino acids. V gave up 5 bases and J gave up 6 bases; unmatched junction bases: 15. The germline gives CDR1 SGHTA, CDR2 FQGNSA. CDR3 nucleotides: TGTGCCAGCAGCCCAAAGGGCGGCAGGGGGAATTCCGGGGAGCTGTTTTTT. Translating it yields CASSPKGGRGNSGELFF.

This chain's CDR3 is CATLSGGELWDTQYF. The CDR3, as DNA: TGTGCCACTTTGAGCGGGGGGGAATTATGGGATACGCAGTATTTT. The gene calls are TRBV10-3 and TRBJ2-3; 10 nucleotides match TRBD2. The CDR3 consists of 15 residues. Per germline, CDR1 ENHRY and CDR2 SYGVKD. V was clipped by 10 bases and J by 6 bases; unmatched bases: 13.

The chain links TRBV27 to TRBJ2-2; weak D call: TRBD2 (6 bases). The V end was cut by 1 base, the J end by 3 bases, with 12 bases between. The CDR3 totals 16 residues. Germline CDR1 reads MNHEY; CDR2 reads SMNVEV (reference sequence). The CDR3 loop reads CASSLYLRGDTGELFF. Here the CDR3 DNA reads TGTGCCAGCAGTTTATACTTGCGGGGAGACACCGGGGAGCTGTTTTTT.

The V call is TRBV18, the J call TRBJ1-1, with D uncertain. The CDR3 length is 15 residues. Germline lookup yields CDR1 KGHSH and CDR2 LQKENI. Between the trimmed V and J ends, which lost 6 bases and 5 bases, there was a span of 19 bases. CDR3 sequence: CASSPPGGSRTEAFF. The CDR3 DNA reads TGTGCCAGCTCTCCTCCAGGAGGGAGCAGGACTGAAGCTTTCTTT.

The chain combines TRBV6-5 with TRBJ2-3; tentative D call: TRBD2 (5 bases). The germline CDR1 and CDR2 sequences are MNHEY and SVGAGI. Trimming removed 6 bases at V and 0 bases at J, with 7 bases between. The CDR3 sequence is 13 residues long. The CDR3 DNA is TGTGCCAGCAGGGAGGCTAGCACAGATACGCAGTATTTT. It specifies CASREASTDTQYF.

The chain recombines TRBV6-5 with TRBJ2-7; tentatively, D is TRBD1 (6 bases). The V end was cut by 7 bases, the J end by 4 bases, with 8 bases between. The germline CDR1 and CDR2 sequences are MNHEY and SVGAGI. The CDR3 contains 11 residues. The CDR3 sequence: CASNRAYEQYF. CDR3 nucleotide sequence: TGTGCCAGCAACAGGGCTTACGAGCAGTACTTC.